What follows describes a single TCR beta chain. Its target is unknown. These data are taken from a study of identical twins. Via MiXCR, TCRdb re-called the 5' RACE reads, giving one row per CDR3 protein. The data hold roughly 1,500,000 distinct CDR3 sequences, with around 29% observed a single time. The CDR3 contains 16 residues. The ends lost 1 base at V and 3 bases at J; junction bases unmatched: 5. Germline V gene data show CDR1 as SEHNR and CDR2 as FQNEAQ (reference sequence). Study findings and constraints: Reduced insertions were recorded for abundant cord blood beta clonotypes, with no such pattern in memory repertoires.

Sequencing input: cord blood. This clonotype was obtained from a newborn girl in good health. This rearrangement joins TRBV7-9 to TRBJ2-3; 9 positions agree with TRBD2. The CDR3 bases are TGTGCCAGCAGCTTAGAAGGTAGCGGGGGAACAGATACGCAGTATTTT. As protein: CASSLEGSGGTDTQYF. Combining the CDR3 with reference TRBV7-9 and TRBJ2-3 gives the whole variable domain DTGVSQNPRHKITKRGQNVTFRCDPISEHNRLYWYRQTLGQGPEFLTYFQNEAQLEKSRLLSDRFSAERPKGSFSTLEIQRTEQGDSAMYLCASSLEGSGGTDTQYFGPGTRLTVL.